The clone carrying this T cell receptor beta chain was observed a single time. This CDR3 spans 14 amino acids. Germline lookup yields CDR1 SGHNT and CDR2 YYREEE (reference sequence). The V and J ends lost 3 bases and 3 bases respectively, with 12 bases between them. Authors' analysis steps: Cell counts per sample came from amplifying reference gene primers. Clones were read by immunoSEQ multiplex PCR, and TCRdb kept only the in-frame ones, dropping some. The DNA was the basis for D and trimming; V, J and clone size are from that table. The sample has some 82,000 clones, approximately 82% seen once; the top ten hold roughly 36%. This sample stems from a study of blood T cell repertoires in COVID-19.

The sequencing input was peripheral blood. The rearrangement joins TRBV5-4 to TRBJ2-5; possible D gene TRBD2, 6 bases. This clonotype was obtained from a man older than 75 with active or convalescent COVID-19. The CDR3 loop reads CASSSTQREETQYF. DNA for the CDR3: TGTGCCAGCAGCTCGACCCAGCGGGAAGAGACCCAGTACTTC. Full variable domain (missing parts from reference TRBV5-4 and TRBJ2-5): ETGVTQSPTHLIKTRGQQVTLRCSSQSGHNTVSWYQQALGQGPQFIFQYYREEENGRGNFPPRFSGLQFPNYSSELNVNALELDDSALYLCASSSTQREETQYFGPGTRLLVL.